The 24 T cell receptor beta chains listed next were all sequenced from one sample in a study of cytomegalovirus exposure and HLA in healthy donors. PCR used 60 Vbeta primers and 13 Jbeta primers. Libraries were prepared by immunoSEQ multiplex PCR; TCRdb keeps only in-frame clonotypes and omits some of them. Of some 200,000 clones in the sample, 75% to 85% were seen once. The sample consisted of PBMCs. The receptors originated from a woman aged 50 to 65 in good health and CMV-seropositive.

This chain joins TRBV19 and TRBJ2-1, with TRBD2 identical over 8 bases. V lost 6 bases, J lost 2 bases, and 6 bases stayed unmatched. In germline, CDR1 is LNHDA, CDR2 SQIVND (reference sequence). The CDR3 has 15 amino acids. CDR3 protein: CASSRMTSAYNEQFF. In DNA, the CDR3 is TGTGCCAGTAGCCGAATGACTAGCGCCTACAATGAGCAGTTCTTC.

V gene TRBV19 combines with J gene TRBJ2-1; a weak D match, TRBD2 (7 bases). CDR3 length: 17 residues. Germline-derived CDR1 and CDR2 are LNHDA and SQIVND (reference sequence). Trimming stripped 6 bases from V and 0 bases from J, with 18 bases between. CDR3 protein: CASREWGGARSYNEQFF. CDR3 coding DNA: TGTGCCAGTAGGGAATGGGGGGGGGCCCGCTCCTACAATGAGCAGTTCTTC.

The rearrangement uses TRBV19 and TRBJ2-7; no clear D. V was pared by 0 bases and J by 4 bases, with 7 bases between. Germline V gene data show CDR1 as LNHDA and CDR2 as SQIVND (reference sequence). CDR3 length: 13 residues. CDR3 nucleotide sequence: TGTGCCAGTAGTATAGATTACCAGTACGAGCAGTACTTC. It encodes CASSIDYQYEQYF.

V usage is TRBV7-6 and J usage is TRBJ2-5; 9 nucleotides align to TRBD2. Germline CDR1 reads SGHVS; CDR2 reads FNYEAQ. There are 16 residues in the CDR3. After removal of 5 bases from V and 2 bases from J, the junction contained 9 bases not matched to a gene. The DNA of the CDR3 is TGTGCCAGCAGCATACGGATTAGCGGGAGTCAAGAGACCCAGTACTTC. Translating gives CASSIRISGSQETQYF. Full variable domain (rest looked up from reference TRBV7-6 and TRBJ2-5): GAGVSQSPRYKVTKRGQDVALRCDPISGHVSLYWYRQALGQGPEFLTYFNYEAQQDKSGLPNDRFSAERPEGSISTLTIQRTEQRDSAMYRCASSIRISGSQETQYFGPGTRLLVL.

This chain connects TRBV29-1 to TRBJ2-7, with 11 bases identical to TRBD2. Trimming removed 5 bases from V and 3 bases from J; junction bases left unmatched: 3. CDR1 and CDR2 (germline): SQVTM, ANQGSEA. This CDR3 has 13 residues. The CDR3 reads CSVLGTSGYEQYF. In DNA, the CDR3 is TGCAGCGTTCTTGGGACTAGCGGCTACGAGCAGTACTTC.

V gene TRBV7-2 combines with J gene TRBJ2-7, with 15 bases that match TRBD2. This CDR3 comprises 17 residues. Trimming at V came to 4 bases and at J to 2 bases, leaving 6 bases not matched to a gene. Germline CDR1 is SGHTA and CDR2 is FQGNSA. CDR3 nucleotide sequence: TGTGCCAGCAGCTACCGCGGACTAGCGGGGGGGCCCTACGAGCAGTACTTC. As protein: CASSYRGLAGGPYEQYF.

The gene calls are TRBV15 and TRBJ2-4; TRBD2 aligns across 8 bases. CDR1 is LNHNV and CDR2 is YYDKDF in the germline V gene (reference sequence). The CDR3 loop spans 19 amino acids. V was clipped by 0 bases and J by 1 base; unmatched bases: 11. This CDR3 is CATSREGELAVSAKNIQYF. The CDR3 region has the DNA TGTGCCACCAGCAGAGAGGGGGAACTAGCGGTTTCGGCCAAAAACATTCAGTACTTC.

The V and J genes are TRBV7-7 and TRBJ2-5; D is unresolved. V was pared by 4 bases and J by 5 bases, with 14 bases between. The CDR3 has 14 amino acids. Germline lookup yields CDR1 SSHAT and CDR2 FNYEAQ (reference sequence). CDR3 sequence (DNA): TGTGCCAGCAGCTCCGGCACTACAATTGAGACCCAGTACTTC. Its translation is CASSSGTTIETQYF.

The rearrangement joins TRBV19 to TRBJ2-2, with 7 bases lining up with TRBD2. The CDR3 consists of 15 residues. Looked up from germline, CDR1 is LNHDA and CDR2 is SQIVND (reference sequence). V trimming: 7 bases; J trimming: 2 bases; junction bases outside the gene matches: 7. In nucleotides, the CDR3 is TGTGCCAGTACCCTGGGGGGGAGAAACACCGGGGAGCTGTTTTTT. It codes for CASTLGGRNTGELFF. The full variable domain, rest sourced from reference TRBV19 and TRBJ2-2, is DGGITQSPKYLFRKEGQNVTLSCEQNLNHDAMYWYRQDPGQGLRLIYYSQIVNDFQKGDIAEGYSVSREKKESFPLTVTSAQKNPTAFYLCASTLGGRNTGELFFGEGSRLTVL.

The rearrangement uses TRBV27 and TRBJ2-2, with TRBD2 matching over 10 bases. Germline CDR1 MNHEY, CDR2 SMNVEV (reference sequence). After removal of 5 bases from V and 0 bases from J, the junction contained 9 bases not matched to a gene. The CDR3 loop spans 18 amino acids. The CDR3 nucleotides are TGTGCCAGCAGTCTTGGACTAGCGGACCTCGCGAACACCGGGGAGCTGTTTTTT. Residues: CASSLGLADLANTGELFF.

About this clone itself: The identical CDR3 is also encoded by other nucleotide sequences in the sample. The chain links TRBV6-5 to TRBJ1-1, with 10 bases matching TRBD1. The V segment lost 5 bases and the J segment 11 bases; nucleotides outside the gene matches: 11. The CDR3 covers 14 residues. The V gene's germline CDR1 is MNHEY and CDR2 SVGAGI. CDR3 amino acids: CASSRGQGGTVAFF. Written as DNA, the CDR3 is TGTGCCAGCAGTCGTGGACAGGGGGGTACAGTGGCTTTCTTT.

V and J are TRBV28 and TRBJ1-4, with 7 positions matching TRBD1. J gave up 3 bases and V 5 bases, and 3 bases lay outside the gene matches. Germline lookup yields CDR1 MDHEN and CDR2 SYDVKM. The CDR3 spans 14 residues. The CDR3 is CASSAGGPNEKLFF. As DNA, the CDR3 is TGTGCCAGCAGTGCAGGGGGTCCTAATGAAAAACTGTTTTTT.

The chain uses TRBV4-1 and TRBJ2-1, with D possibly being TRBD2 (6 bases). This CDR3 spans 15 amino acids. Germline loops: CDR1 MGHRA, CDR2 YSYEKL. V was trimmed by 0 bases and J by 10 bases, leaving 16 bases between them. CDR3 nucleotide sequence: TGCGCCAGCAGCCAAGAGTACGGAGGGGTGAGGGAGCAGTTCTTC. Translating it yields CASSQEYGGVREQFF.

This chain links TRBV4-3 with TRBJ2-5; 12 bases align to TRBD2. This CDR3 is 17 amino acids long. V was clipped by 4 bases and J by 4 bases; unmatched bases: 10. CDR1 and CDR2 from the germline V gene are LGHNA and YSLEER. In DNA, the CDR3 is TGCGCCAGCAGCCGAGACCGAGCTAGCGGGGGGGGAGAGACCCAGTACTTC. As protein: CASSRDRASGGGETQYF.

The V gene is TRBV5-1, the J gene TRBJ1-2; D perhaps matches TRBD1 (5 bases). Germline assignment: CDR1 SGHRS and CDR2 YFSETQ. CDR3 length: 13 amino acids. V shed 0 bases and J shed 8 bases, with 11 bases lying between them. The CDR3 sequence is CASSLDRTRGYTF. The CDR3 DNA reads as TGCGCCAGCAGCTTGGACAGGACGAGGGGCTACACCTTC.

The chain is built from TRBV28 and TRBJ2-5; 8 nucleotides match TRBD1. J gave up 5 bases and V 4 bases, and 6 bases lay outside the gene matches. CDR1 is MDHEN and CDR2 is SYDVKM in the germline V gene. The CDR3 totals 14 residues. CDR3 sequence (DNA): TGTGCCAGCAGTTCCGCGGACAGGGATGAGACCCAGTACTTC. Its translation: CASSSADRDETQYF.

The chain joins TRBV27 to TRBJ2-3; 8 nucleotides match TRBD1. The junction had 8 bases not matched to a gene; V was cut back by 5 bases and J by 4 bases. Germline CDR1 and CDR2: MNHEY and SMNVEV (reference sequence). This CDR3 is built from 15 residues. The DNA for the CDR3 is TGTGCCAGCAGTCGAGGACAGGGAGGTGCAGATACGCAGTATTTT. It encodes CASSRGQGGADTQYF.

Details on this clone: Germline is not matched at one junction end, which may reflect a read error. This chain connects TRBV7-2 to TRBJ2-6, with 8 bases identical to TRBD1. This CDR3 has 17 amino acids. CDR1 and CDR2 (germline): SGHTA, FQGNSA. The CDR3 reads CASSSGQGVFGANGLTF. In DNA form, the CDR3 reads TGTGCCAGCAGCTCCGGACAGGGCGTTTTTGGGGCCAACGGCCTGACTTTC.

V and J are TRBV5-6 and TRBJ1-2, with 9 bases aligning to TRBD1. The CDR3 has 15 residues. V lost 3 bases and J lost 5; bases outside the gene matches: 8. In germline, CDR1 is SGHDT, CDR2 YYEEEE. CDR3 in DNA: TGTGCCAGCAGCTCGGGACAGGGTCTCGGGTATGGCTACACCTTC. This sequence encodes CASSSGQGLGYGYTF.

This chain links TRBV5-1 with TRBJ1-2, with unresolved D. Per germline, CDR1 SGHRS and CDR2 YFSETQ. This CDR3 has 14 amino acids. V was trimmed by 2 bases and J by 4 bases, leaving 12 bases between them. For the CDR3, the DNA is TGCGCCAGCAGCTTAGAGGGTGCTCGCTATGGCTACACCTTC. This sequence encodes CASSLEGARYGYTF.

The chain joins TRBV5-6 to TRBJ2-7, with no clear D. Per the germline V gene, CDR1 is SGHDT and CDR2 is YYEEEE. This CDR3 is 14 amino acids long. Trimming stripped 2 bases from V and 3 bases from J, with 12 bases between. The CDR3 reads CASSLLKSHYEQYF. The CDR3 DNA sequence: TGTGCCAGCAGCTTACTTAAGTCCCACTACGAGCAGTACTTC.

This chain links TRBV4-2 with TRBJ2-1; TRBD2 matches at 7 bases. Germline CDR1 reads LGHNA; CDR2 reads YNFKEQ. With 5 bases clipped from V and 2 bases from J, the junction kept 6 bases outside the gene matches. The CDR3 runs 15 residues. In DNA form, the CDR3 reads TGTGCCAGCAGCGTCCTAGCGGATACCTACAATGAGCAGTTCTTC. This gives the protein CASSVLADTYNEQFF.

The chain has TRBV7-9 and TRBJ2-7; perhaps TRBD2 as D (6 bases). CDR3 length: 13 amino acids. Germline V CDR1 and CDR2: SEHNR, FQNEAQ (reference sequence). The V and J ends lost 9 bases and 5 bases respectively, with 17 bases between them. The CDR3: CASKRGGLDEQYF. The CDR3 nucleotides are TGTGCCAGTAAGAGAGGAGGGCTCGACGAGCAGTACTTC. Full variable domain (missing parts from reference TRBV7-9 and TRBJ2-7): DTGVSQNPRHKITKRGQNVTFRCDPISEHNRLYWYRQTLGQGPEFLTYFQNEAQLEKSRLLSDRFSAERPKGSFSTLEIQRTEQGDSAMYLCASKRGGLDEQYFGPGTRLTVT.

The V gene is TRBV18, the J gene TRBJ2-6; no reliable D call. The ends were cut back, 5 bases at V and 1 base at J, with 12 bases in the middle. Germline V gene lookup returns CDR1 KGHSH and CDR2 LQKENI. The CDR3 runs to 16 residues. CDR3 sequence reads: CASSSTVTSGANVLTF. DNA for the CDR3: TGTGCCAGCTCATCTACAGTCACTTCTGGGGCCAACGTCCTGACTTTC. The whole variable domain, filled in from reference TRBV18 and TRBJ2-6, reads NAGVMQNPRHLVRRRGQEARLRCSPMKGHSHVYWYRQLPEEGLKFMVYLQKENIIDESGMPKERFSAEFPKEGPSILRIQQVVRGDSAAYFCASSSTVTSGANVLTFGAGSRLTVL.